This T cell receptor beta chain was captured by sequencing in a study of a mutant IDH1 vaccine in newly diagnosed glioma. Background on the study: Averaging approximately 40 years of age, treated patients were about 62% male and approximately 40% female. Those enrolled had earlier been treated with radiotherapy, temozolomide, or both, mostly both. Study-wide points: Immune responses arising from the vaccine appeared in more than 90% of patients.

Profiled with immunoSEQ multiplex PCR; TCRdb holds only in-frame clones, not every one. The sample contains tens of thousands of clones, roughly three quarters of which appear only once. This CDR3 region has 13 residues. Trimming shortened V by 0 bases and J by 3 bases, and 5 bases separated the two germline ends. Germline V gene sequence: CDR1 SGHAT, CDR2 FQDESV (reference sequence). Described time point: baseline, week 1 (first vaccination visit). Treatment specified: pre-vaccination baseline after standard-of-care therapy. Newly diagnosed WHO grade 3 or 4 IDH1-mutant, ATRX-lost astrocytomas were identified in the donors. This clone turned up a few times. No antigen is known for it.

Sequencing used PBMCs, obtained from a glioma patient treated with radiotherapy, temozolomide or both. The chain uses TRBV11-1 and TRBJ1-1; D gene unclear. The TCR originated in a man aged 35 to 55 with glioma. Some clones in this sample may be carry-over from other donors' samples. As DNA, the CDR3 is TGTGCCAGCAGCTTAGCGCCAGACACTGAAGCTTTCTTT. It codes for CASSLAPDTEAFF.